This TCR beta chain was sequenced for a study of cytomegalovirus exposure and HLA in healthy donors. The PCR employed 60 Vbeta primers together with 13 Jbeta primers. Clones were read by immunoSEQ multiplex PCR, and TCRdb kept only the in-frame ones, dropping some. In the table there are under 120,000 clones, about 74% of which are singletons. The CDR3 is 15 amino acids. After removal of 4 bases from V and 5 bases from J, the junction contained 10 bases not matched to a gene. Germline V lookup: CDR1 MGHRA, CDR2 YSYEKL. The gene calls are TRBV4-1 and TRBJ2-7; 8 bases agree with TRBD2. What was sequenced was PBMCs. The origin of this receptor is a female donor in good health and CMV-seropositive. The chain's CDR3 is CASSPNGGGSHEQYF. CDR3 DNA sequence: TGCGCCAGCAGCCCGAACGGGGGGGGCAGCCACGAGCAGTACTTC.